The clone carrying this T cell receptor (beta chain) was seen only a few times. Its target is unknown. 5'RACE with constant-segment primers built TCRalpha and TCRbeta cDNA libraries with UMIs. TCRdb itself ran the 5' RACE reads through MiXCR, one entry per CDR3 protein. Here the sample spans approximately 99,000 distinct CDR3 sequences, roughly a sixth being singletons. From germline, CDR1 is MNHEY and CDR2 SVGAGI. The V and J ends lost 0 bases and 0 bases respectively, with 8 bases between them. The CDR3 has 16 amino acids. The sample is drawn from a study of T-cell memory formation after mild COVID-19. Study-level points and caveats: Clones that got smaller from day 15 to 85 had even CD4/CD8, while clones growing later tipped toward CD4+. Second-wave clones reaching peak frequency on day 37 lacked confirmed SARS-CoV-2 specificity.

Sequenced: PBMCs or a T cell subset sorted from them (not recorded which). The chain carries TRBV6-5 and TRBJ1-4; D remains unclear. The source is a man aged 18 to 29 who had mild COVID-19 (a few samples of this study predate the infection). Cell type and time point are not known. The CDR3 DNA reads TGTGCCAGCAGTTACTCTCGAGTTGCAACTAATGAAAAACTGTTTTTT. Translation gives CASSYSRVATNEKLFF.